The T cell receptor beta chain described here comes from a study of T cell responses to AZD1222 COVID-19 vaccine. Trimming removed 6 bases from V and 0 bases from J, with 15 bases in between. The CDR3 covers 16 residues. Germline CDR1 is LNHDA and CDR2 is SQIVND (reference sequence). Libraries were prepared by immunoSEQ multiplex PCR; TCRdb keeps only in-frame clonotypes and omits some of them. Of approximately 61,000 clones in the sample, 81% were seen once. General study results and limits: White British donors predominated, females outnumbered males, and clonal diversity was possibly underestimated.

On this clone itself: Its antigen is still unknown.

The receptor was derived from an adult who received the AZD1222 COVID-19 vaccine. This chain uses TRBV19 with TRBJ2-1; a weak D match, TRBD1 (6 bases). This specimen was peripheral blood, taken 28 days after the second AZD1222 dose. DNA for the CDR3: TGTGCCAGTAGATCGAGGGGGACGGCCTCCTACAATGAGCAGTTCTTC. It yields the protein CASRSRGTASYNEQFF.